This T cell receptor beta chain was identified during a study of blood T cell repertoires in COVID-19. For the study at large: Specimens from acute and convalescent COVID-19 originated in the United States, Italy and Spain. T cells, B-cell-depleted T cells, or PBMCs provided the cDNA or gDNA that served as material.

Trimming took off 3 bases at V and 3 bases at J, with 12 bases between the two ends. This CDR3 is built from 15 residues. In germline, CDR1 is ENHRY, CDR2 SYGVKD. Per the authors' pipeline: Reference gene primers were amplified, and this amplification served to estimate nucleated cell counts. Clones were sequenced by immunoSEQ multiplex PCR, and TCRdb holds only the in-frame ones, with some missing. V, J and clone size are taken as reported in that table, and D and trimming were inferred from the DNA itself. The sample includes over 45,000 clones, about 83% of them seen just once. This chain joins TRBV10-3 and TRBJ1-5, with a weak D call TRBD1 (5 bases). The sequenced sample consisted of peripheral blood. The receptor was isolated from a human donor in a cohort sampled during active COVID-19. The CDR3 here is CAISEDSGFNQPQHF. CDR3 nucleotides: TGTGCCATCAGTGAAGATTCAGGGTTCAATCAGCCCCAGCATTTT.